These T cell receptor beta chains were read from a single sample in a study of shared clonotypes between healthy human individuals. Measured with immunoSEQ multiplex PCR; TCRdb has only the in-frame clones, and not every one. Here the sample spans about 960,000 clones, over 60% being singletons. The sample taken for sequencing was memory CD4+ T cells sorted from blood. The origin of the receptors is a man in his late teens or twenties in good health. The CDR3 runs from the conserved cysteine through the conserved F or W. A D gene is named only where the DNA matches it firmly. Expanded clones get a size class; other rows say once, few or many, or leave the size out.

.,TRBJ2-7,TRBV7-7,.,CASSSHLPPFSPVYEQYF
.,TRBJ2-1,TRBV9,.,CASSAPATSNEQFF
many,TRBJ2-2,TRBV7-2,TRBD2,CASSPGLAGGFGELFF
.,TRBJ1-6,TRBV5-5,.,CASSFYRVGDSPLHF
once,TRBJ2-1,TRBV7-9,TRBD2,CASRIGLAGGGEQFF
.,TRBJ1-5,TRBV6-6,TRBD1,CASSYPGQASNQPQHF
.,TRBJ1-1,TRBV6-5,TRBD1,CASRSRDRNTEAFF
.,TRBJ2-2,TRBV5-4,TRBD1,CASSSTGTGSSGELFF
.,TRBJ1-1,TRBV7-2,.,CASSDGTRGRETEAFF
.,TRBJ2-3,TRBV5-6,.,CASSTGSINTDTQYF
.,TRBJ1-3,TRBV2,TRBD1,CASSALTGEGNTIYF
.,TRBJ1-3,TRBV10-3,TRBD1,CAITRQGNSGNTIYF